This TCR beta chain was profiled in a study of shared clonotypes between healthy human individuals. About the study: Donors consisted of a couple of women and a few men between 18 and 49. Study conclusions and caveats: Owing to a small donor count, the genetic and exposure-history diversity represented was limited. The four-donor shared clonotypes exceeded non-shared clonotypes in generation probability, with non-shared ones scoring lower.

The method was immunoSEQ multiplex PCR; TCRdb's version includes in-frame clones alone and lacks a portion of them. The sample contains some 800,000 clones, 80% to 95% of which appear only once. CDR1 is LNHDA, CDR2 SQIVND, per germline (reference sequence). J lost 6 bases, V lost 4 bases, and 3 bases had no gene match. CDR3 length equals 14 residues. Naive CD8 cells lacked CD45RO and underwent positive selection for CCR7, leaving out terminally differentiated effector memory CD45RA+ cells. Every one of the donors was a Caucasian adult that lived in Nashville, Tennessee. With respect to this clone: Antigen: not known.

Sequenced material: naive CD8+ T cells sorted from blood. The clonotype was recovered from a young man in good health. J is TRBJ2-7 and V is TRBV19; 13 bases are shared with TRBD2. CDR3 residues: CASSTGLAGFEQYF. For the CDR3, the DNA is TGTGCCAGTAGTACGGGACTAGCGGGATTCGAGCAGTACTTC.